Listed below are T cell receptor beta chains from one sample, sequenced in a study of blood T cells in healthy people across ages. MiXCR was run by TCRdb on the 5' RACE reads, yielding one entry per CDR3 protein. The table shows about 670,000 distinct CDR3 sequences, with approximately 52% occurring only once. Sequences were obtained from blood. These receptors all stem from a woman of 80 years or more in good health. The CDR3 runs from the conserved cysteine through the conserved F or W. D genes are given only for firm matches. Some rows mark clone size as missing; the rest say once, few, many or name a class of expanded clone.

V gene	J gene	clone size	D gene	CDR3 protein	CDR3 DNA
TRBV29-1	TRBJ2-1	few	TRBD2	CSVGTSGRAGGENEQFF	TGCAGCGTAGGGACTAGCGGGAGGGCCGGGGGAGAGAATGAGCAGTTCTTC
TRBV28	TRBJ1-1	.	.	CASSAYGGDTEAFF	TGTGCCAGCAGTGCTTACGGGGGGGACACTGAAGCTTTCTTT
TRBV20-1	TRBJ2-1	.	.	CSIPGQPNEQFF	TGCAGTATACCTGGCCAGCCCAATGAGCAGTTCTTC
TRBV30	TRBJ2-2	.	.	CANRLGQQNTGELFF	TGTGCCAACCGACTTGGACAGCAAAACACCGGGGAGCTGTTTTTT
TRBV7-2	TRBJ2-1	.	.	CAIRLSGTPYNEQFF	TGTGCCATCCGACTATCCGGGACACCCTACAATGAGCAGTTCTTC
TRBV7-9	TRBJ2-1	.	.	CASSLVGKQFF	TGTGCCAGCAGCTTAGTGGGTAAGCAGTTCTTC
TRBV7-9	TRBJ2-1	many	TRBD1	CASSSTDRGNEQFF	TGTGCCAGCAGCTCCACGGACAGGGGGAATGAGCAGTTCTTC
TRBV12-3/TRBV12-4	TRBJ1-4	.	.	CASSSWGVGEKLFF	TGTGCCAGCAGTTCTTGGGGGGTTGGTGAAAAACTGTTTTTT
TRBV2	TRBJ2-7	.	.	CASTSVAYEQYF	TGTGCCAGCACCTCCGTCGCCTACGAGCAGTACTTC
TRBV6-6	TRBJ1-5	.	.	CASSGMGNQPQHF	TGTGCCAGCAGTGGGATGGGAAATCAGCCCCAGCATTTT
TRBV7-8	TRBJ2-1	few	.	CASSQGGAGFNEQFF	TGTGCCAGCAGCCAGGGGGGGGCTGGTTTCAATGAGCAGTTCTTC
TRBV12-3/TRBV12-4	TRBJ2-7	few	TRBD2	CASSPTSGTHEQYF	TGTGCCAGCAGTCCGACTAGCGGGACCCACGAGCAGTACTTC
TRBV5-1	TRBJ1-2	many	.	CASSLAGDVDYGYTF	TGCGCCAGCAGCTTGGCCGGAGACGTAGACTATGGCTACACCTTC
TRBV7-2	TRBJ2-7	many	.	CASSPRTYEQYF	TGTGCCAGCTCACCGAGGACATACGAGCAGTACTTC
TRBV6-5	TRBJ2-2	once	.	CAVGGATGELFF	TGTGCCGTAGGGGGGGCCACCGGGGAGCTGTTTTTT
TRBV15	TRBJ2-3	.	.	CATKLGTTDTQYF	TGTGCCACCAAGCTGGGAACCACAGATACGCAGTATTTT
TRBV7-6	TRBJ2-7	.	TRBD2	CASSRGTSGDQRSYEQYF	TGTGCCAGCAGCCGAGGGACTAGCGGAGACCAACGCTCCTACGAGCAGTACTTC
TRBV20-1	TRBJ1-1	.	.	CSARGAGQDTEAFF	TGCAGTGCTAGAGGGGCAGGGCAGGACACTGAAGCTTTCTTT
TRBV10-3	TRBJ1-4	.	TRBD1	CAISAAGGSNEKLFF	TGTGCCATCAGTGCTGCAGGGGGCAGTAATGAAAAACTGTTTTTT
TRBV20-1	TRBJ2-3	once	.	CSANRQGRGDPDTQYF	TGCAGTGCTAATCGACAGGGTAGGGGGGATCCAGATACGCAGTATTTT
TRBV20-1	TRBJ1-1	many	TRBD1	CSAPGTGTLNTEAFF	TGCAGTGCGCCCGGGACAGGGACTTTGAACACTGAAGCTTTCTTT
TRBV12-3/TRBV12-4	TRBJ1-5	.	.	CASSLERGNQPQHF	TGTGCCAGCAGTTTAGAGAGGGGCAATCAGCCCCAGCATTTT
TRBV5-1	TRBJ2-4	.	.	CASSWTLTGDHNEQYF	TGCGCCAGCAGCTGGACCCTGACCGGGGATCACAATGAGCAGTACTTC
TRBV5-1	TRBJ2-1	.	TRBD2	CASSLVASGGAGQFF	TGCGCCAGCAGCTTGGTAGCTAGCGGGGGGGCCGGGCAGTTCTTC
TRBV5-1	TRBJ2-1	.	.	CASSLAVAGLGSYNEQFF	TGCGCCAGCAGCTTGGCTGTTGCGGGGCTGGGCTCCTACAATGAGCAGTTCTTC
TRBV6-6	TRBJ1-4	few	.	CASRPVGASLGEKLFF	TGTGCCAGCAGGCCCGTGGGCGCGTCACTTGGTGAAAAACTGTTTTTT
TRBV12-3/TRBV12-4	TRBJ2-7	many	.	CASSKSGLEHYEQYF	TGTGCCAGCAGTAAATCAGGGCTTGAGCACTACGAGCAGTACTTC
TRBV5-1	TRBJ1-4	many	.	CASSLGSGLNEKLFF	TGCGCCAGCAGCTTGGGATCAGGGTTAAATGAAAAACTGTTTTTT
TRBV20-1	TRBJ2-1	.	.	CSAPRLEKDGEQFF	TGCAGTGCTCCCCGACTAGAAAAGGACGGTGAGCAGTTCTTC
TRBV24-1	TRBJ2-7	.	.	CATSDPTDRTYEQYF	TGTGCCACCAGTGACCCTACTGACCGAACCTACGAGCAGTACTTC
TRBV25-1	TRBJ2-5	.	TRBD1	CASSISGGAETQYF	TGTGCCAGCAGTATCTCAGGGGGCGCAGAGACCCAGTACTTC
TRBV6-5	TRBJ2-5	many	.	CASSYSRAGYQETQYF	TGTGCCAGCAGTTACTCGAGGGCAGGGTACCAAGAGACCCAGTACTTC
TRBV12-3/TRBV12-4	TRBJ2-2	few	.	CASSPGLLGGGELFF	TGTGCCAGCAGTCCGGGACTCCTCGGGGGCGGGGAGCTGTTTTTT
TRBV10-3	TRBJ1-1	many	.	CAISPVGDTEAFF	TGTGCCATCAGTCCAGTAGGCGATACTGAAGCTTTCTTT
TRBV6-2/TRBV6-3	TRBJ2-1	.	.	CASSPRRGAYNEQFF	TGTGCCAGCAGCCCGCGGCGGGGAGCCTACAATGAGCAGTTCTTC
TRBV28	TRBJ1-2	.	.	CASSLLLGGYTF	TGTGCCAGCAGTTTACTGTTGGGTGGCTACACCTTC
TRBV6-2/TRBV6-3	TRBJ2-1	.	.	CASSYDSYSEQFF	TGTGCCAGCAGTTACGACAGTTACAGTGAGCAGTTCTTC
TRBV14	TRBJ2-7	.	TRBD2	CASSQTKRGAPYEQYF	TGTGCCAGCAGCCAAACGAAGCGGGGGGCCCCCTACGAGCAGTACTTC
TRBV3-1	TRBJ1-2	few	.	CASSQGWTNWYGYTF	TGTGCCAGCAGCCAAGGGTGGACTAACTGGTATGGCTACACCTTC
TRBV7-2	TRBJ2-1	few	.	CASSLAAPSSYNEQFF	TGTGCCAGCAGCTTAGCGGCGCCGAGCTCCTACAATGAGCAGTTCTTC
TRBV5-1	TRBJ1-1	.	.	CASRTGRGNTEAFF	TGCGCCAGCAGAACAGGGAGAGGGAACACTGAAGCTTTCTTT
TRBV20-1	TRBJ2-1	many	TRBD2	CSARGTSGANEQFF	TGCAGTGCTAGAGGGACTAGCGGGGCCAATGAGCAGTTCTTC
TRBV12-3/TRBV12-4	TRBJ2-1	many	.	CASSPQSGYSYNEQFF	TGTGCCAGCAGTCCCCAGAGCGGTTACTCCTACAATGAGCAGTTCTTC
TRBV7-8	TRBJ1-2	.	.	CASSPRIAGNYGYTF	TGTGCCAGCAGCCCCCGGATCGCAGGGAACTATGGCTACACCTTC
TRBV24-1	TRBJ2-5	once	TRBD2	CATSVIAGLQETQYF	TGTGCCACCAGTGTAATAGCGGGGTTACAAGAGACCCAGTACTTC
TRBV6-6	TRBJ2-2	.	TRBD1	CASIHRGPNTGELFF	TGTGCCAGCATCCACAGGGGACCGAACACCGGGGAGCTGTTTTTT
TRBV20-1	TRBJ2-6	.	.	CSGVGGSGANVLTF	TGCAGTGGCGTCGGGGGCTCTGGGGCCAACGTCCTGACTTTC
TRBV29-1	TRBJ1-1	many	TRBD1	CSAGLGTANTEAFF	TGCAGCGCTGGACTAGGGACAGCAAACACTGAAGCTTTCTTT
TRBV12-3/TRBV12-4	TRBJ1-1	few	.	CASGLDRLNTEAFF	TGTGCCAGCGGGCTTGACAGGCTGAACACTGAAGCTTTCTTT
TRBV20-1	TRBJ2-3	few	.	CSARRLGVTDTQYF	TGCAGTGCCAGACGGTTGGGAGTCACAGATACGCAGTATTTT
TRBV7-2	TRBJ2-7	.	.	CASSTDQRDYEQYF	TGTGCCAGCAGCACTGACCAGAGGGACTACGAGCAGTACTTC
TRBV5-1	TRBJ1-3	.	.	CASSLGATGNTIYF	TGCGCCAGCAGCCTGGGGGCGACTGGAAACACCATATATTTT
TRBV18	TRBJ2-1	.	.	CASSRLDLGRVYDEQFF	TGTGCCAGCTCACGACTCGATCTGGGCAGGGTATATGATGAGCAGTTCTTC
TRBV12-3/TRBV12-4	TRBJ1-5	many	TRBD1	CASSTGGGQPQHF	TGTGCCAGCAGTACAGGGGGAGGTCAGCCCCAGCATTTT
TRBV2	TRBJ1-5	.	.	CASSDRPYSNQPQHF	TGTGCCAGCAGTGACCGGCCCTATAGCAATCAGCCCCAGCATTTT